This T cell receptor (beta chain) is from a study of neurological immune-mediated disorders (dated by TCRdb to between 2019 and 2020). For the study in its entirety: Peripheral blood TCR-beta repertoires from HTLV-I-associated myelopathy (HAM/TSP) patients, multiple sclerosis patients and healthy controls were compared by UMI-based sequencing. Longitudinal HAM/TSP and healthy donors were sampled at 3 time-points each (about 3-40 month intervals). The 95 to 120 TCR-beta libraries covered PBMC samples along with longitudinal samples, technical triplicates, and paired sorted CD4+ and CD8+ T-cell subsets. Of the roughly 70 subjects in the cohort, about 14 were HAM/TSP patients, some 35 were multiple sclerosis patients, and some 20 were healthy controls.

Read against the paper, the sample's time point label means: longitudinal time-point 1 (baseline). For unsorted PBMC libraries, 2 million PBMCs were used after storage in RNAlater at -80 degrees C until RNA extraction. Peripheral blood was subjected to Ficoll-Hypaque density gradient centrifugation to isolate PBMCs, which were then cryopreserved in liquid nitrogen. This clonotype was seen many times. The clone's antigen remains unknown. The input lacks base qualities; no much larger clone sits a single base away. V is clipped by 8 bases and J by 0 bases, and the sequence between their germline boundaries is 12 bases long. Sequences SGHRS (CDR1) and YFSETQ (CDR2) are obtained from the germline V gene. Counted from cysteine to phenylalanine, this CDR3 has 15 amino acids. Just CDR3 DNA is preserved here, 45 bases in frame from base 1. cDNA was synthesized by template-switch 5'RACE using a primer carrying a 10-nucleotide random unique molecular identifier by which each TCR transcript was tagged. Over 170 million TCR-beta sequences, covering 15-18 subjects, were produced in each sequencing run. Total RNA was extracted with the RNeasy kit. TCR-beta VDJ regions were amplified with primers for the TCR constant region and the 5'RACE anchor, using the KAPA Real-time Library Amplification kit. A first PCR added sample indexes and Illumina adaptors, after which a second PCR increased the library yield. After Ampure bead purification, the TCR product of roughly 650 bp was size-selected on a 2% E-gel SizeSelection system. Before pooling, libraries had their quality checked on a Bioanalyzer, their concentration measured with Qubit, and their quantity determined with the Kapa Library Quantification kit. An Illumina HiSeq 2500 was used to sequence the libraries paired-end at 2 x 150 bp. To increase sequence diversity, about 25-30% phiX was spiked into each library pool. The paper's data handling went like this. Quality-filtered reads were processed with the UMI-based MiGEC pipeline, which removed over 75% of raw TCR sequences during error correction. IMGT germline references were used for alignment of VDJ genes, and clonotypes were defined by a unique CDR3 amino acid sequence together with V-J genes. Clonal expansion, Shannon diversity and CDR3 relatedness were evaluated with VDJtools (CalcPairwiseDistances, ClusterSamples), while phylogenetic trees were built in CLCbio workbench. Expanded clones were defined as having at least 8 unique UMIs, based on coefficient-of-variation modelling across technical triplicates. TCRdb passed the public sequencing reads through fastp at Q25 and MiXCR, retaining productive beta sequences. Rows are unified per CDR3 protein, each entry keeping the most common DNA and genes. The V and J calls here are based on TCRdb, not the publication. The sample has about 71,000 distinct CDR3 sequences on record, roughly 15% of them singletons. The biggest ten clones account for roughly 4.2% of the sample.

The study at large found these results: TCR clonal expansion was highest in HAM/TSP patients and lowest in MS patients, with MS patients falling below even healthy controls. No identical CDR3 amino acid sequences were found to be shared among expanded clones across subjects, suggesting that TCR-beta repertoires were private in all groups.

Recombination connected TRBV5-1 to TRBJ2-6; the D call is possibly TRBD1 or TRBD2, each sharing 6 bases. Sequencing was carried out using PBMCs. This sequence was found in a female donor with HTLV-1-associated myelopathy (HAM/TSP). The bases are TGCGCCAGTTCGAGGGGGGACTCTGGGGCCAACGTCCTGACTTTC. Translated, this is CASSRGDSGANVLTF.